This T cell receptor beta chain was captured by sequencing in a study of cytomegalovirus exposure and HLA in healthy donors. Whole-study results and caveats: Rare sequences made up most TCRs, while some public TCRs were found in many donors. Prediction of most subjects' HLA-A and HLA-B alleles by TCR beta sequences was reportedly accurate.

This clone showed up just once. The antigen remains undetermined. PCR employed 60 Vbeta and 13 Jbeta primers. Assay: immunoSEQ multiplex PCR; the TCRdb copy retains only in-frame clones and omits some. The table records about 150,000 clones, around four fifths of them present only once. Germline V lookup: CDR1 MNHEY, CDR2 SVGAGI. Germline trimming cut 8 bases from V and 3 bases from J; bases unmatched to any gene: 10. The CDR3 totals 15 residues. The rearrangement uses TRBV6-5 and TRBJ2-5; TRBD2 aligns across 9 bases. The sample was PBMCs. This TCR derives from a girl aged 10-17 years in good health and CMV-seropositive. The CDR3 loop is CASHARGGVKETQYF. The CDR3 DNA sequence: TGTGCCAGCCATGCGCGGGGGGGGGTCAAAGAGACCCAGTACTTC.